This T cell receptor (beta chain) emerged from a study of blood T cell repertoires in COVID-19. Study-level information: Spain, Italy and the United States supplied samples that represented acute and convalescent COVID-19. PBMCs, B-cell-depleted T cells, or T cells were the source of the cDNA or gDNA that made up the material.

Germline V CDR1 and CDR2: SNHLY, FYNNEI. The CDR3 spans 15 residues. Trimming took 5 bases from V and 2 from J; bases not matched to a gene: 5. A Seattle source enrolled patients during active infection and followed them longitudinally. In the study's own analysis: Reference gene primer amplification gave estimated nucleated cell counts. The method was immunoSEQ multiplex PCR; TCRdb's version includes in-frame clones alone and lacks a portion of them. D and trimming come from the DNA, and the V and J calls and clone size come from that table. The repertoire holds hundreds of thousands of clones, with roughly 91% as singletons.

The chain combines TRBV2 with TRBJ1-4, with 7 bases aligning to TRBD1. The source is a woman between 25 and 40 years old with COVID-19, enrolled during active disease. The sequenced sample was peripheral blood. CDR3 sequence (DNA): TGTGCCAGCAGTCTGGGGACAGAGACTAATGAAAAACTGTTTTTT. Protein product: CASSLGTETNEKLFF.